The entry that follows covers one T cell receptor beta chain sequence. What this receptor recognizes is not known. Base-call qualities are not available, and no considerably larger clone is one nucleotide away. The entry originates in a study of low-dose radiotherapy and immunotherapy resistance in tumors (dated 2022 in TCRdb). For context, the study as a whole: In Cohort 1, each fraction delivered 0.5 Gy every 2 weeks, and the prescribed total PTV dose was 6.5 Gy. In Cohort 2, 1 Gy per fraction was delivered every two weeks, for a total of 13 Gy over 26 weeks. Patients were given nivolumab as a 240 mg flat dose every two weeks and ipilimumab at 1 mg/kg every six weeks, with both drugs delivered intravenously. Every two weeks, patients got intravenous cyclophosphamide at 200 mg/m2, given one day ahead of each radiation and immunotherapy administration. Starting on cycle 1 day 1, patients took 300 mg of aspirin by mouth once a day for four cycles. First-strand cDNA was synthesized using Superscript III and a set of TRAV- and TRBV-specific primers, so that both TCRalpha and TCRbeta chains were covered. The trial did not randomize participants into treatment groups. The translational analysis covered eight patients: three from the first dose cohort and the first five from the second dose cohort. Deep sequencing of TCRalpha and TCRbeta libraries was performed on an Illumina MiniSeq instrument.

The germline ends are 13 bases apart after V is trimmed by 5 bases and J by 2 bases. Its CDR3 holds 14 amino acids, cysteine through phenylalanine. The sequence is cut down to CDR3 DNA, 42 bases in frame from base 1. CDR1 and CDR2 (MNHEY, SMNVEV) derive from the germline V gene (reference sequence). What the time point label conveys for this sample: before trial treatment. The donors came from RACIN, which was a single-arm phase I dose-escalation trial that paired nivolumab and ipilimumab with aspirin, low-dose cyclophosphamide and low-dose radiotherapy. Eligible patients had advanced, TIL-negative solid tumors. Sequencing was performed on an Illumina MiniSeq. TCRs were amplified for 20 PCR cycles with Phusion, using a constant-region primer paired with the adapter attached to the V primers. Amplification of the isolated mRNA was done with the MessageAmp II aRNA Amplification Kit, which involved an approximately 15-hour in vitro transcription at 37 degrees C. The Dynabeads mRNA DIRECT Purification Kit was used to isolate mRNA for TCR sequencing. Indexed Illumina adapters were added in a second 25-cycle Phusion PCR, and the resulting products were purified with AMPure XP beads. In the original analysis: Custom Perl scripts pooled TCR sequences encoding the same protein, removed out-of-frame sequences and computed each clonotype's abundance. TCR sequences supported by only a single read were excluded from analysis. Among the metrics used to describe the repertoires were Shannon entropy, Gini index, clonality, richness, and the frequency of TCRs shared between repertoires. TCRdb cleaned the public reads at Q25 with fastp, built clones with MiXCR and kept in-frame beta chains. Rows merge per CDR3 protein into single entries with the most common DNA and genes. The V and J calls were not made by the authors but by TCRdb's processing. This sample comprises about 46,000 distinct CDR3 sequences, about 12% of them detected only once. Roughly 6.2% of the sample is in the top ten clones.

This receptor was identified in a female donor with ovarian cancer. The chain links TRBV27 with TRBJ2-7; TRBD2 is perhaps the D gene, given 6 matching bases. Sequenced material: PBMCs, taken before treatment. The DNA sequence reads TGTGCCAGCAGTACTAGCCCTAACCCCTACGAGCAGTACTTC. Translated, it gives CASSTSPNPYEQYF.